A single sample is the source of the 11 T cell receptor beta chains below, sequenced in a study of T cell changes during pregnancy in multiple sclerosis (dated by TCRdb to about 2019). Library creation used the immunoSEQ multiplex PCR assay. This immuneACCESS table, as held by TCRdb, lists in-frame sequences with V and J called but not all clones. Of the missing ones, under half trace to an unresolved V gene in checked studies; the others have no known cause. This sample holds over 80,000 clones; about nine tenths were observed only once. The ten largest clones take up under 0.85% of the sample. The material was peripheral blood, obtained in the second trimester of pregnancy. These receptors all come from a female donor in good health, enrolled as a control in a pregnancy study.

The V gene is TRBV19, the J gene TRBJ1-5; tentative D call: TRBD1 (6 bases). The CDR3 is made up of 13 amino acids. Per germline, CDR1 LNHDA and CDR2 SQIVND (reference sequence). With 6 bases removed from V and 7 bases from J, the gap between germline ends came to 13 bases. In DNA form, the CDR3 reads TGTGCCAGTAGCACAGGGAAGAAACAGCCCCAGCATTTT. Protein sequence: CASSTGKKQPQHF.

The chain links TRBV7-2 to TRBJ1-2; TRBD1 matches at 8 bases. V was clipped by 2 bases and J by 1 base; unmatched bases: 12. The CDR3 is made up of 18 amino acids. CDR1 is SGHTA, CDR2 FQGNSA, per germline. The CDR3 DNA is TGTGCCAGCAGCTTAAGGGCCTTTGCAGGGGGCATTAACTATGGCTACACCTTC. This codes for CASSLRAFAGGINYGYTF.

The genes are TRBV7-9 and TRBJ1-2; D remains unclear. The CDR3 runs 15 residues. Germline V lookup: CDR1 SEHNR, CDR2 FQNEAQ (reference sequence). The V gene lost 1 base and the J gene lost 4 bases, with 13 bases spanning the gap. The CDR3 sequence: CASSLDGRVAYGYTF. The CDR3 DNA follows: TGTGCCAGCAGCTTAGACGGCCGGGTAGCCTATGGCTACACCTTC.

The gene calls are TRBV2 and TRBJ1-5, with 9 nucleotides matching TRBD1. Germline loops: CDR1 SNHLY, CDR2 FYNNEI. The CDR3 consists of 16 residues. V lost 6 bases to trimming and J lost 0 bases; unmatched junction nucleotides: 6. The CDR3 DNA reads TGTGCCAGCAGAGTTGGGACAGGGAATAGCAATCAGCCCCAGCATTTT. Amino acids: CASRVGTGNSNQPQHF.

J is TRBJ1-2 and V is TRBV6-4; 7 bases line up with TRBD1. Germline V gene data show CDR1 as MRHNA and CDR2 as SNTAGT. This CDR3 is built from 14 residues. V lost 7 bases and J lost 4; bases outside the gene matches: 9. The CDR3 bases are TGTGCCAGCACCCCTTCCGGGACAGCCTATGGCTACACCTTC. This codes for CASTPSGTAYGYTF.

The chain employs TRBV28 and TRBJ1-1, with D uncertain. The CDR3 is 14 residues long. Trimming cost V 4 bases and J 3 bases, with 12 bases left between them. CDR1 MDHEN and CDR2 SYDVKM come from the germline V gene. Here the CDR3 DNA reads TGTGCCAGCAGTTCTCGCAGAGGAGACACTGAAGCTTTCTTT. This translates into CASSSRRGDTEAFF.

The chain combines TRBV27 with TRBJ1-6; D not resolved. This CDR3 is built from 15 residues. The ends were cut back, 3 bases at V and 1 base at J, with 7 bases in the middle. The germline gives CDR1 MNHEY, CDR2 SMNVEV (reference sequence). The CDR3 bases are TGTGCCAGCAGTTTCCAGAGGTCCTATAATTCACCCCTCCACTTT. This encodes CASSFQRSYNSPLHF.

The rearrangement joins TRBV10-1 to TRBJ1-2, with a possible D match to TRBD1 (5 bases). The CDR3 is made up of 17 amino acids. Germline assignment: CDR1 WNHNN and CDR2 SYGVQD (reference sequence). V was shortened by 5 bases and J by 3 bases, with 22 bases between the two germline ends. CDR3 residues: CASSTFERRGKDYGYTF. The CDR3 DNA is TGCGCCAGCAGTACCTTTGAGAGAAGGGGCAAGGACTATGGCTACACCTTC.

In DNA, the CDR3 is TGCGCCAGCAGCTTTAAAGTGGGCGGGAGGGCCTTTAATCCTGAGCAGTTCTTC. Protein product: CASSFKVGGRAFNPEQFF. The chain combines TRBV4-1 with TRBJ2-1, with 9 bases lining up with TRBD2. Germline trimming cut 5 bases from V and 9 bases from J; bases unmatched to any gene: 20. CDR3 length: 18 residues. In germline, CDR1 is MGHRA, CDR2 YSYEKL.

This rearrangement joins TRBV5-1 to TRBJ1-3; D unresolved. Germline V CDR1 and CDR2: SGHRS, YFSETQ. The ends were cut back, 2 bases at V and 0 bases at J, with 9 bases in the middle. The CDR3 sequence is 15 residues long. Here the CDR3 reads CASSFDSSSGNTIYF. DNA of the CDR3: TGCGCCAGCAGCTTCGACTCCAGCTCTGGAAACACCATATATTTT.

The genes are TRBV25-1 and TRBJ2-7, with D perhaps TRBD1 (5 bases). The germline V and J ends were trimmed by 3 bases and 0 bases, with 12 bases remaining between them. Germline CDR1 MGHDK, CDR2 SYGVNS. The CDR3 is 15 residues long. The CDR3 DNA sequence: TGTGCCAGCAGTGACGGACAAAGGGGCTCCTACGAGCAGTACTTC. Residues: CASSDGQRGSYEQYF.